The entry below gives a single T cell receptor beta chain sequence along with its context. This clonotype was seen many times. Its target antigen remains unknown. One base away there is no much larger clone; base qualities are not given. Library generation was performed with 5' RACE. Sequencing was carried out with an Illumina MiSeq. During library preparation, unique molecular identifiers were attached to individual cDNA molecules so that TCRs could be counted in a quantitative, reproducible way. As for the authors' bioinformatics: A median of about 87,000 TCRs per sample was observed, with a range of about 23,224 to 700,000. V, J and CDR3 annotation of the TCR reads was carried out using the Decombinator software suite. To make PS versus PT1 abundance plots, every sample was subsampled to the same number of TCRs (28,000). TCRs were defined as expanded if absent before sensitization and observed at least eight times at the 2-week time point. TCRdb applied fastp at Q25 and MiXCR to the public reads, then kept only in-frame beta chains. CDR3 protein sequences are deduplicated, and each keeps its most common genes and DNA. What appears here as the V and J calls and clone size reflects TCRdb's work, not the paper's. The sample table shows some 150,000 distinct CDR3 sequences, and around 4% are seen once. The ten largest account for 1.2% to 1.5% of the sample.

These data come from a study of human T cells and chemical hapten exposure (dated by TCRdb to the early 2020s). Looking at the study overall: The libraries were sequenced as a pool, and the TCR yield per sample differed mostly because of small variations in library volumes within the pool. This study followed changes in the peripheral blood TCR repertoire in vivo during primary and secondary sensitization of alopecia patients to the hapten diphenylcyclopropenone (DPC). For every blood RNA sample, sequencing covered both the TCR alpha and TCR beta chains. The paper as a whole reports these results and caveats: The number of TCRs above 1 in 1000 frequency did not change with DPC sensitization; there was no evidence of global repertoire structure alterations. Repeated subsampling changed both the strength of the expansion versus patch-test correlation and the threshold at which the correlation became significant.

V lost 4 bases and J lost 3 bases, and the count of bases not matched to a germline gene is 10. Looking up the germline V gene (reference sequence) yields CDR1 SGHKS and CDR2 YYEKEE. Including cysteine and phenylalanine, the CDR3 has 16 amino acids. The sequence is cut down to CDR3 DNA, 48 bases in frame from base 1. Total RNA was extracted from unfractionated whole blood collected in Tempus Blood RNA tubes. As TCR sequencing controls, five healthy volunteers were used, with blood taken at day 0, 2 weeks and 6 weeks. This sequence originates from a female donor in good health. The sequence is built from TRBV5-5 and TRBJ2-3; TRBD2 aligns with 8 central bases. Here the CDR3 is given as CASSNRGGLGTDTQYF. The DNA reads as follows: TGTGCCAGCAGCAATCGGGGGGGTCTGGGGACAGATACGCAGTATTTT.